A single sample is the source of the 30 T cell receptor beta chains below, sequenced in a study of cytomegalovirus exposure and HLA in healthy donors (dated by TCRdb to about 2017). The library was produced with the immunoSEQ multiplex PCR assay. The multiplex PCR relied on a mix of 60 forward primers for TCR Vbeta segments and 13 reverse primers for TCR Jbeta segments. Here the immuneACCESS table is served through TCRdb, limited to in-frame sequences with V and J called. Missing clones are a known gap in these copies; in checked studies unresolved V genes cover under half, and the rest lacks a known reason. The sample records approximately 240,000 clones, about 89% of which are singletons. The ten largest make up 1% of the sample. Sequenced sample: PBMCs. The receptors derive from a woman in her late teens or twenties in good health and CMV-seronegative.

The chain employs TRBV5-1 and TRBJ2-7, with 9 positions matching TRBD2. The CDR3 totals 15 residues. Germline-derived CDR1 and CDR2 are SGHRS and YFSETQ. Trimming removed 5 bases from V and 1 base from J; junction bases left unmatched: 7. The CDR3 reads CASSSLAGMSYEQYF. In DNA form, the CDR3 reads TGCGCCAGCAGTAGCCTAGCGGGAATGTCCTACGAGCAGTACTTC.

The genes are TRBV19 and TRBJ2-4; 8 nucleotides line up with TRBD1. V gave up 3 bases and J gave up 0 bases; unmatched junction bases: 4. The CDR3 has 16 residues. Germline V gives CDR1 LNHDA, CDR2 SQIVND (reference sequence). In DNA, the CDR3 is TGTGCCAGTAGTATTCAGGGGGCGCTAGCCAAAAACATTCAGTACTTC. It encodes CASSIQGALAKNIQYF.

This clone turned up a few times. The rearrangement joins TRBV29-1 to TRBJ1-3; D gene unclear. V was cut by 7 bases and J by 2 bases, with 15 bases left in between. The CDR3 has 14 residues. Germline values: CDR1 SQVTM, CDR2 ANQGSEA. The CDR3 loop is CSASYSKAGNTIYF. The CDR3 DNA reads as TGCAGCGCTAGTTACTCCAAAGCTGGAAACACCATATATTTT.

The rearrangement links TRBV13 to TRBJ2-1; possible D gene TRBD2, 5 bases. The CDR3 consists of 11 residues. Per germline, CDR1 PRHDT and CDR2 FYEKMQ (reference sequence). The V end lost 2 bases, the J end lost 10 bases, and 6 bases lay between the germline ends. DNA for the CDR3: TGTGCCAGCAGCTTAAGAGGGGAGCAGTTCTTC. This translates into CASSLRGEQFF.

V and J are TRBV29-1 and TRBJ1-1; a weak D match, TRBD1 (5 bases). CDR3 size: 11 residues. Germline V gene lookup returns CDR1 SQVTM and CDR2 ANQGSEA. Trimming pared 7 bases from V and 6 bases from J, leaving 12 bases between. CDR3 sequence (DNA): TGCAGCGCCCGGGGGGGGGCTGAAGCTTTCTTT. Amino acids: CSARGGAEAFF.

The chain combines TRBV14 with TRBJ2-5, with 7 nucleotides matching TRBD1. The last part of the DNA fits TRBJ2-7 better; the J call may be wrong. The CDR3 has 16 residues. Germline V lookup: CDR1 SGHDN, CDR2 FVKESK. The CDR3: CASSQFGGQNSYEQYF. For the CDR3, the DNA is TGTGCCAGCAGCCAGTTTGGGGGACAGAACTCCTACGAGCAGTACTTC.

J is TRBJ2-5 and V is TRBV4-2, with TRBD2 matching 14 bases. From germline, CDR1 is LGHNA and CDR2 YNFKEQ. The CDR3 consists of 16 residues. The trim removed 3 bases at V and 7 bases at J, leaving 7 bases unmatched. CDR3 residues: CASSQTGTSGSWTQYF. DNA of the CDR3: TGTGCCAGCAGCCAGACCGGGACTAGCGGGAGTTGGACCCAGTACTTC.

This chain connects TRBV2 to TRBJ1-5, with D perhaps TRBD1 (6 bases). Germline V lookup: CDR1 SNHLY, CDR2 FYNNEI. The CDR3 has 15 amino acids. Trimming removed 11 bases from V and 3 bases from J, with 20 bases in between. This CDR3 is CARPRGHQINQPQHF. For the CDR3, the DNA is TGTGCCCGCCCCAGGGGACATCAAATCAATCAGCCCCAGCATTTT.

The CDR3 protein is CASSLSSGGYNEQFF. DNA for the CDR3: TGTGCCAGCAGCTTATCTAGCGGGGGCTACAATGAGCAGTTCTTC. V and J are TRBV11-2 and TRBJ2-1; TRBD2 aligns across 10 bases. CDR1 SGHAT and CDR2 FQNNGV come from the germline V gene. This CDR3 is 15 amino acids long. J gave up 3 bases and V 2 bases, and 1 base lay outside the gene matches.

This sequence joins TRBV18 and TRBJ1-1; the D gene is possibly TRBD1 (5 bases). Looked up from germline, CDR1 is KGHSH and CDR2 is LQKENI. Deletions cut 2 bases from V and 4 bases from J, with 8 bases between. This CDR3 contains 13 residues. In DNA form, the CDR3 reads TGTGCCAGCTCACCATTCGGGGGCACTGAAGCTTTCTTT. Encoded protein: CASSPFGGTEAFF.

The chain links TRBV2 to TRBJ1-1, with 10 bases that match TRBD1. The V gene end was trimmed by 4 bases and the J gene end by 1 base; junction bases not matched to a gene: 3. Germline CDR1 is SNHLY and CDR2 is FYNNEI. The CDR3 length is 15 residues. Written as DNA, the CDR3 is TGTGCCAGCAGTGGGACAGGGGGGGGGAACACTGAAGCTTTCTTT. This codes for CASSGTGGGNTEAFF.

A word on this clone: A read error may account for a junction end that differs from germline. The chain combines TRBV7-9 with TRBJ1-4; no clear D gene. Germline V gene sequence: CDR1 SEHNR, CDR2 FQNEAQ (reference sequence). The CDR3 contains 15 residues. The CDR3 DNA is TGTTCCAGCAGCTTAGCGGCAGGCTACAATGAAAAACTGTTTTTT. Protein: CSSSLAAGYNEKLFF.

This clone showed up just a few times. The chain joins TRBV4-1 to TRBJ2-7; D is unresolved. The CDR3 is 15 amino acids. Germline V gene lookup returns CDR1 MGHRA and CDR2 YSYEKL. The ends were cut back, 1 base at V and 0 bases at J, with 10 bases in the middle. In DNA form, the CDR3 reads TGCGCCAGCAGCCAAGCTTCCTTTAGCTCCTACGAGCAGTACTTC. Protein sequence: CASSQASFSSYEQYF.

The gene calls are TRBV7-2 and TRBJ2-3; 8 bases match TRBD1. Germline V CDR1 and CDR2: SGHTA, FQGNSA. The CDR3 is made up of 13 amino acids. The trim removed 5 bases at V and 6 bases at J, leaving 4 bases unmatched. The CDR3: CASSANRGDTQYF. In DNA form, the CDR3 reads TGTGCCAGCAGCGCCAACAGGGGGGATACGCAGTATTTT.

The chain employs TRBV5-1 and TRBJ1-2; weak D call: TRBD1 (5 bases). Per germline, CDR1 SGHRS and CDR2 YFSETQ. Trimming pared 0 bases from V and 3 bases from J, leaving 6 bases between. The CDR3 consists of 13 residues. CDR3 nucleotides: TGCGCCAGCAGCTTGGAACAGGACTATGGCTACACCTTC. The encoded protein is CASSLEQDYGYTF.

The J gene is TRBJ2-5, the V gene TRBV19, with TRBD2 matching 12 bases. CDR3 length equals 16 residues. Trimming took 5 bases from V and 5 from J; bases not matched to a gene: 9. Germline V gene sequence: CDR1 LNHDA, CDR2 SQIVND (reference sequence). The CDR3 DNA follows: TGTGCCAGTAGTTCGTCTAGCGGGAGGGCGGCGGAGACCCAGTACTTC. This codes for CASSSSSGRAAETQYF.

Comments on this clone: The junction differs from germline at one of its ends, possibly a read error. The chain employs TRBV2 and TRBJ2-7; 10 bases are shared with TRBD1. CDR1 is SNHLY and CDR2 is FYNNEI in the germline V gene. The CDR3 has 12 residues. Written as DNA, the CDR3 is TGTGCCAGCAGTAGGACAGGGGGACTAGGGGACTTC. Translation: CASSRTGGLGDF.

The chain carries TRBV27 and TRBJ1-2, with TRBD1 matching over 8 bases. Germline trimming cut 3 bases from V and 6 bases from J; bases unmatched to any gene: 6. This CDR3 has 14 amino acids. Germline CDR1 MNHEY, CDR2 SMNVEV (reference sequence). The CDR3 DNA reads as TGTGCCAGCAGTTTTTTCCAGGGGGCGGATGGCTACACCTTC. It yields the protein CASSFFQGADGYTF.

This chain joins TRBV29-1 and TRBJ1-2; D is unclear. Trimming stripped 0 bases from V and 8 bases from J, with 16 bases between. CDR1 is SQVTM, CDR2 ANQGSEA, per germline. The CDR3 length is 14 residues. This CDR3 reads CSVEDNAGKRGYTF. In DNA, the CDR3 is TGCAGCGTTGAAGATAATGCAGGCAAGAGAGGCTACACCTTC.

V gene TRBV10-1 combines with J gene TRBJ2-5; D is perhaps TRBD1 (6 bases). The last part of the DNA fits TRBJ2-7 better; the J call may be wrong. The length of the CDR3 is 16 residues. Germline-derived CDR1 and CDR2 are WNHNN and SYGVQD (reference sequence). The DNA of the CDR3 is TGCGCCAGCAGTGAGTCGACTCGGGCAGGGGTCTACGAGCAGTACTTC. Its protein is CASSESTRAGVYEQYF.

The J gene is TRBJ1-2, the V gene TRBV6-6; the D is unclear. Trimming took 0 bases from V and 10 from J, leaving 15 bases between them. Germline CDR1 is MNHNY and CDR2 is SVGAGI (reference sequence). The CDR3 runs to 14 residues. CDR3 loop: CASSYSTGLLYYTF. Here the CDR3 DNA reads TGTGCCAGCAGTTACTCGACCGGACTGCTCTACTACACCTTC.

V gene TRBV27 combines with J gene TRBJ2-1, with a weak D call TRBD2 (6 bases). The V end was cut by 4 bases, the J end by 3 bases, with 19 bases between. The CDR3 sequence is 17 residues long. CDR1 MNHEY and CDR2 SMNVEV come from the germline V gene (reference sequence). The chain's CDR3 is CASSYRGMSTLYNEQFF. Written as DNA, the CDR3 is TGTGCCAGCAGTTATCGGGGGATGAGTACCCTCTACAATGAGCAGTTCTTC.

The rearrangement uses TRBV5-1 and TRBJ1-1, with TRBD1 matching 8 bases. Germline V CDR1 and CDR2: SGHRS, YFSETQ. The CDR3 has 16 amino acids. V shed 3 bases, J shed 4 bases, and the junction held 11 bases outside the gene matches. The CDR3 protein is CASSSRQGSGGTEAFF. CDR3 DNA sequence: TGCGCCAGCAGCTCGAGACAGGGGAGTGGAGGCACTGAAGCTTTCTTT.

The rearrangement joins TRBV9 to TRBJ1-2, with D possibly matching TRBD1 (5 bases). Germline V gene data show CDR1 as SGDLS and CDR2 as YYNGEE. V dropped 2 bases and J dropped 1 base, with 12 bases sitting between them. There are 15 residues in the CDR3. CDR3 nucleotide sequence: TGTGCCAGCAGCGTGGGCAGGGCAGATAACTATGGCTACACCTTC. As protein: CASSVGRADNYGYTF.

V and J are TRBV4-2 and TRBJ2-3, with 7 bases lining up with TRBD2. The length of the CDR3 is 16 residues. Germline V gene lookup returns CDR1 LGHNA and CDR2 YNFKEQ. The J segment lost 5 bases and the V segment lost 6 bases, leaving 14 bases of the junction unmatched. The CDR3, as DNA: TGTGCCAGCAGGTCCCCAGGTGGCGGGAGTAAAGATACGCAGTATTTT. Its translation is CASRSPGGGSKDTQYF.

This chain's CDR3 is CASSHEGQLNEKLFF. CDR3 bases: TGTGCCAGCAGCCATGAGGGACAGCTTAATGAAAAACTGTTTTTT. The chain carries TRBV4-2 and TRBJ1-4; 7 bases are shared with TRBD1. CDR3 length: 15 amino acids. The trim removed 3 bases at V and 4 bases at J, leaving 5 bases unmatched. CDR1 and CDR2 from the germline V gene are LGHNA and YNFKEQ.

The sample holds one count of this clone. The chain links TRBV2 to TRBJ2-2; no clear D. This CDR3 region has 15 residues. Germline V lookup: CDR1 SNHLY, CDR2 FYNNEI. Trimming took off 2 bases at V and 0 bases at J, with 7 bases between the two ends. The DNA of the CDR3 is TGTGCCAGCAGTGAATTAGCAGCGAACACCGGGGAGCTGTTTTTT. It is translated as CASSELAANTGELFF.

Of note for this clone: The junction and the germline gene differ at one end; a read error may be behind it. The J gene is TRBJ2-7, the V gene TRBV27, with D hard to call. Germline V gene sequence: CDR1 MNHEY, CDR2 SMNVEV (reference sequence). CDR3 size: 11 residues. CDR3 sequence (DNA): TGTGCCAGCAGTTCCCCCGAGGTGTGGTTCTTC. Translating gives CASSSPEVWFF.

The chain uses TRBV14 and TRBJ1-2; TRBD1 is a possible D gene (6 bases). The V gene lost 1 base and the J gene lost 4 bases, with 13 bases spanning the gap. CDR1 and CDR2 (germline): SGHDN, FVKESK. The CDR3 has 15 amino acids. CDR3 residues: CASSQGLQGPYGYTF. In DNA form, the CDR3 reads TGTGCCAGCAGCCAAGGGCTCCAGGGGCCCTATGGCTACACCTTC.

The chain is built from TRBV6-1 and TRBJ1-2, with 7 bases identical to TRBD1. V lost 4 bases and J lost 5; bases outside the gene matches: 7. The CDR3 consists of 14 residues. The germline V gene has CDR1 MNHNS and CDR2 SASEGT. CDR3 sequence (DNA): TGTGCCAGCAGTGTGAACAGGGGAAGGTATGGCTACACCTTC. It translates to CASSVNRGRYGYTF.